This T cell receptor (beta chain) originates from a study of blood T cell repertoires in COVID-19. Study as a whole: The analysed material was cDNA or gDNA that came from T cells, B-cell-depleted T cells, or PBMCs.

V lost 4 bases, J lost 3 bases, and 14 bases lay in between. Germline assignment: CDR1 LGHDT and CDR2 YNNKEL (reference sequence). CDR3 size: 15 residues. Original methodology: Nucleated cell number was recorded as an estimate derived from reference gene primer amplification. The table came from immunoSEQ multiplex PCR; TCRdb's copy has only in-frame clones and leaves some out. V, J and clone size derive from that table, while D and trimming were established from the DNA sequence. The repertoire holds approximately 230,000 clones, roughly 83% seen once, with over 7.5% in the top ten. Sequencing input: peripheral blood. The TCR comes from a man older than 75 with acute or convalescent COVID-19. The chain has TRBV3-1 (or the pseudogene TRBV3-2) and TRBJ2-3; possibly TRBD2 for D (5 bases). Here the CDR3 DNA reads TGTGCCAGCAGCCCAGGAGGTAGCGCGACAGATACGCAGTATTTT. This gives the protein CASSPGGSATDTQYF.